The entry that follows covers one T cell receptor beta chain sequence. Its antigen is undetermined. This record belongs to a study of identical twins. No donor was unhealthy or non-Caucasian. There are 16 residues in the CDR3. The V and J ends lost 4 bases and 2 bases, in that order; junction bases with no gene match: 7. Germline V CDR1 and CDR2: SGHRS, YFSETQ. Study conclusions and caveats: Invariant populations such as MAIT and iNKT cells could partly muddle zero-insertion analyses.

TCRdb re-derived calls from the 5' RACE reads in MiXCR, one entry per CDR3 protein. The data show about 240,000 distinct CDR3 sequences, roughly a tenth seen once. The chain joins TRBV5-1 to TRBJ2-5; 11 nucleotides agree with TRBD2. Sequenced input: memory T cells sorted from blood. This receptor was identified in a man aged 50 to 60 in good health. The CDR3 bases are TGCGCCAGCAGCGCCGGGACTAGCGGTTTACAAGAGACCCAGTACTTC. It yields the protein CASSAGTSGLQETQYF.